These 16 T cell receptor beta chains share one sample of origin, sequenced in a study of blood T cells in healthy people across ages. A second PCR, run for 7 to 11 cycles, used a sample-barcoded 5' primer plus a J-beta primer mix. TCRdb itself ran the 5' RACE reads through MiXCR, one entry per CDR3 protein. The sample carries about a million distinct CDR3 sequences, roughly 50% recorded once. Sequenced material: blood. The receptors were gathered from an older woman in good health.

This clonotype was seen a handful of times. The rearrangement uses TRBV7-9 and TRBJ2-1; D may be TRBD2 (5 bases). There are 14 residues in the CDR3. V was pared by 1 base and J by 9 bases, with 13 bases between. Germline V gene sequence: CDR1 SEHNR, CDR2 FQNEAQ (reference sequence). CDR3 DNA sequence: TGTGCCAGCAGCTTAGTACGGGGTTTGGGTGAGCAGTTCTTC. Translation: CASSLVRGLGEQFF.

This clonotype showed up just a few times. The chain combines TRBV5-1 with TRBJ2-1; 8 positions agree with TRBD2. J gave up 9 bases and V 2 bases, and 7 bases lay outside the gene matches. The germline V gene has CDR1 SGHRS and CDR2 YFSETQ. This CDR3 spans 14 amino acids. CDR3 nucleotide sequence: TGCGCCAGCAGCTTTTCCCCCCGGGAGGGTGAGCAGTTCTTC. It encodes CASSFSPREGEQFF.

On this clonotype: Germline is not matched at one junction end, which may reflect a read error. This sequence joins TRBV12-5 and TRBJ2-1; TRBD1 might be the D (6 bases). CDR1 is LGHNT, CDR2 FRNRAP, per germline. The CDR3 contains 13 residues. The CDR3 region has the DNA TGTGCTAGTGTTTTGGACAGCTTCAATGAGCAGTTCTTC. Amino acid sequence: CASVLDSFNEQFF.

This sequence joins TRBV24-1 and TRBJ2-1; the D is unclear. This CDR3 region has 15 residues. Trimming left V 3 bases short and J 5 bases short, with 13 bases between. Germline loops: CDR1 KGHDR, CDR2 SFDVKD. CDR3 in DNA: TGTGCCACCAGTGATCCCCGGGCCCGAGACAATGAGCAGTTCTTC. This codes for CATSDPRARDNEQFF.

The chain links TRBV20-1 to TRBJ2-7, with 12 nucleotides matching TRBD1. Germline V CDR1 and CDR2: DFQATT, SNEGSKA (reference sequence). The CDR3 is made up of 14 amino acids. J was trimmed by 2 bases and V by 1 base; bases with no gene match: 0. The CDR3 sequence: CSARGDRGPYEQYF. CDR3 in DNA: TGCAGTGCTAGAGGGGACAGGGGGCCCTACGAGCAGTACTTC.

This clonotype was found a few times. The genes are TRBV27 and TRBJ2-5, with D unclear. The DNA end favors TRBJ2-7, so the J call may be wrong. Germline assignment: CDR1 MNHEY and CDR2 SMNVEV (reference sequence). The CDR3 extends over 15 amino acids. The CDR3 region is CASSLGFLPGNEQYF. The DNA of the CDR3 is TGTGCCAGCAGTTTAGGATTCCTCCCCGGCAACGAGCAGTACTTC.

The J gene is TRBJ2-3, the V gene TRBV29-1; 10 positions match TRBD2. The germline gives CDR1 SQVTM, CDR2 ANQGSEA. V lost 7 bases to trimming and J lost 4 bases; unmatched junction nucleotides: 5. CDR3 length: 13 residues. The CDR3 protein is CSGAGGVSDTQYF. CDR3 bases: TGCAGCGGAGCGGGAGGGGTATCAGATACGCAGTATTTT.

The V and J genes are TRBV4-1 and TRBJ2-2; D is unresolved. V gave up 3 bases and J gave up 2 bases, with 10 bases separating them. Germline CDR1 is MGHRA and CDR2 is YSYEKL. This CDR3 has 15 amino acids. The CDR3 is CASSHAIINTGELFF. CDR3 nucleotides: TGCGCCAGCAGCCATGCAATAATTAACACCGGGGAGCTGTTTTTT.

The V gene is TRBV28, the J gene TRBJ2-3; tentatively, D is TRBD1 (5 bases). Trimming removed 5 bases at V and 5 bases at J, with 17 bases between. CDR3 length: 15 amino acids. CDR1 is MDHEN and CDR2 is SYDVKM in the germline V gene. This chain's CDR3 is CASSTLMGRLDTQYF. DNA for the CDR3: TGTGCCAGCAGTACACTAATGGGGCGCTTAGATACGCAGTATTTT.

V is TRBV6-4 and J is TRBJ2-5; either TRBD1 or TRBD2 may supply D (5 bases each). The end of the DNA aligns better with TRBJ2-7, so the J call may be wrong. Looked up from germline, CDR1 is MRHNA and CDR2 is SNTAGT. The CDR3 totals 15 residues. In DNA form, the CDR3 reads TGTGCCAGCAGTGATCAACAGGACTTTACCTACGAGCAGTACTTC. Amino acid sequence: CASSDQQDFTYEQYF.

The chain joins TRBV11-2 to TRBJ2-4, with 11 positions matching TRBD2. The germline V gene has CDR1 SGHAT and CDR2 FQNNGV. CDR3 length: 15 residues. The V and J ends lost 6 bases and 3 bases, in that order; junction bases with no gene match: 4. CDR3 sequence reads: CASRRLAGSKNIQYF. The CDR3 coding sequence is TGTGCCAGCAGAAGACTAGCGGGGAGCAAAAACATTCAGTACTTC.

The table lists this clonotype with a few counts. The chain employs TRBV28 and TRBJ2-1; TRBD2 might be the D (6 bases). The CDR3 is 15 amino acids. V shed 7 bases and J shed 1 base, with 14 bases lying between them. Germline CDR1 reads MDHEN; CDR2 reads SYDVKM. CDR3 nucleotide sequence: TGTGCCAGCATCCCCTGGGGGACTTCCTACAATGAGCAGTTCTTC. Protein sequence: CASIPWGTSYNEQFF. The variable domain in full, completed from reference TRBV28 and TRBJ2-1, reads DVKVTQSSRYLVKRTGEKVFLECVQDMDHENMFWYRQDPGLGLRLIYFSYDVKMKEKGDIPEGYSVSREKKERFSLILESASTNQTSMYLCASIPWGTSYNEQFFGPGTRLTVL.

This clonotype appeared a single time. J is TRBJ2-1 and V is TRBV28, with unresolved D. The CDR3 contains 14 residues. With 8 bases removed from V and 3 bases from J, the gap between germline ends came to 14 bases. The germline CDR1 and CDR2 sequences are MDHEN and SYDVKM. CDR3: CASWRTVGYNEQFF. CDR3 coding DNA: TGTGCCAGCTGGCGGACCGTAGGCTACAATGAGCAGTTCTTC.

V gene TRBV27 combines with J gene TRBJ2-7; 10 bases line up with TRBD1. Germline loops: CDR1 MNHEY, CDR2 SMNVEV (reference sequence). The V and J ends lost 5 bases and 5 bases, in that order; junction bases with no gene match: 6. This CDR3 contains 14 residues. This chain's CDR3 is CASSRQGASHEQYF. CDR3 coding DNA: TGTGCCAGCAGTAGACAGGGGGCGTCCCACGAGCAGTACTTC.

The J gene is TRBJ2-5, the V gene TRBV14, with D perhaps assigned TRBD1 or TRBD2 (5 bases each). The assigned J gene may be wrong: the sequence end matches TRBJ2-7 better. The CDR3 covers 14 residues. The V gene's germline CDR1 is SGHDN and CDR2 FVKESK. CDR3 in DNA: TGTGCCAGCAGCCATCGGGGCAGGGCCTACGAGCAGTACTTC. This translates into CASSHRGRAYEQYF.

This clonotype has a handful of counts. This chain connects TRBV28 to TRBJ2-7; 8 bases line up with TRBD1. The germline gives CDR1 MDHEN, CDR2 SYDVKM. V trimming: 2 bases; J trimming: 2 bases; junction bases outside the gene matches: 8. This CDR3 contains 16 residues. The CDR3 reads CASSLLPGQGPYEQYF. The CDR3 coding sequence is TGTGCCAGCAGTTTACTCCCAGGACAGGGCCCCTACGAGCAGTACTTC.